This TCR beta chain appears in the sequencing data of a study of regulatory T cells in long-lasting Graves disease. Turning to the study itself: For under 3 months, newly diagnosed Graves' patients had been taking antithyroid drugs.

Time point noted: newly diagnosed GD, antithyroid drugs for less than 3 months. There was RNA extracted from PBMCs, and the TCR library was made from it. V was trimmed by 6 bases and J by 1 base, leaving 20 bases between them. This CDR3 is built from 17 residues. Germline loops: CDR1 MNHNS, CDR2 SASEGT. This clonotype showed up many times. Its antigen is undetermined. The TCR beta library used iRepertoire HTBI primers with Arm-PCR amplification of CDR3. TCRdb reprocessed the multiplex PCR reads via MiXCR and lists one record per CDR3 protein. Of 550,000 to 600,000 distinct CDR3 sequences in the sample, around 15% were seen once. General study findings and limits: The study found TRBV28, TRBJ1-2 and TRBJ2-5 favored in persistent disease.

This same sample was also part of a study on T cells in Graves' hyperthyroidism and ophthalmopathy.

Sequencing used peripheral blood mononuclear cells (PBMCs), obtained at new diagnosis, from a patient treated with antithyroid drugs. J is TRBJ2-3 and V is TRBV6-1; D might be TRBD2 (7 bases). This sequence originates from a young man with Graves disease. The CDR3 DNA is TGTGCCAGCAGGAAAACATCGGGGGGCAGTGGCACAGATACGCAGTATTTT. Translating it yields CASRKTSGGSGTDTQYF.